This entry describes one T cell receptor (beta chain). The length of the CDR3 is 17 residues. V gave up 4 bases and J gave up 1 base; unmatched junction bases: 10. Germline CDR1 and CDR2: SGHNT and YYREEE (reference sequence). Profiled with immunoSEQ multiplex PCR; TCRdb holds only in-frame clones, not every one. This sample has 120,000 or so clones, with 85% to 90% found just once. The data derive from a study of cytomegalovirus exposure and HLA in healthy donors. The sequencing input was PBMCs. The TCR was taken from a man aged 25-45 years in good health and CMV-seronegative. V usage is TRBV5-4 and J usage is TRBJ2-4, with 8 bases that match TRBD2. Here the CDR3 DNA reads TGTGCCAGCAGCCTATATAGCGGGGTGGTTGCCAAAAACATTCAGTACTTC. Encoded protein: CASSLYSGVVAKNIQYF. Based on the CDR3 plus reference TRBV5-4 and TRBJ2-4, the full variable domain is ETGVTQSPTHLIKTRGQQVTLRCSSQSGHNTVSWYQQALGQGPQFIFQYYREEENGRGNFPPRFSGLQFPNYSSELNVNALELDDSALYLCASSLYSGVVAKNIQYFGAGTRLSVL.